This T cell receptor (beta chain) comes out of a study of blood T cell repertoires in COVID-19 (dated by TCRdb to about 2020). As for the study more broadly: Collaborator samples came from the United States, Italy and Spain and covered acute and convalescent phases of COVID-19. The material from the prospective study consisted of cDNA or gDNA derived from T cells, B-cell-depleted T cells, or PBMCs. Deeply sampled blood TCRbeta repertoires from subjects exposed to, actively infected with, or recovered from COVID-19 were included in the dataset. A freely available public database, intended as a resource for researchers studying the immune response to SARS-CoV-2, is where the repertoires were released. The samples were drawn from two sources: the first 160 participants of the ongoing ImmuneRACE study, and fewer than 1,500 subjects contributed by 6 global collaborators. The sample metadata nearly always contained a de-identified subject ID, COVID-19 status, age in years and sex. Where available, HLA class I and class II types were obtained from metadata supplied by the sample provider rather than from assay-based typing.

One collaborating source in Seattle enrolled patients while the patients were actively infected and followed the patients over time throughout the course of disease. Collaborating institutions collected whole blood in K2EDTA tubes following their own protocols. Collaborator samples were shipped for TCRbeta analysis as frozen whole blood, isolated PBMCs, or DNA extracted from either sample type. The germline V gene (reference sequence) provides CDR1 LNHNV and CDR2 YYDKDF. The CDR3 contains 15 residues, cysteine and phenylalanine counted. The kept DNA is CDR3 alone, 45 bases in frame from the first base. Compared with germline, V lacks 0 bases and J lacks 10 bases; bases without a gene match: 4. TCRbeta CDR3 regions were amplified from genomic DNA by means of the immunoSEQ Assay, a bias-controlled multiplex PCR. Turning to the authors' computational methods: The number of nucleated cells in each sample was estimated from the amplification of reference gene primers within the assay. Sequence reads were collapsed and filtered to measure the absolute abundance of every unique TCRbeta CDR3 rearrangement. For each sample, productive Simpson clonality was calculated by taking the square root of Simpson's diversity index across productive rearrangements. In its TCRdb copy, this immuneACCESS table keeps in-frame sequences only and misses some clones. Where compared with another copy, unresolved V genes explain less than half of these, and the others have no known cause. V and J calls and clone size are those listed in that table; D and trimming were worked out from the DNA. A total of under 250,000 clones appear in this sample, roughly 88% of them only once. Over 15% of the sample is held by the ten biggest clonotypes.

On this clone itself: The antigen this receptor binds is unknown. Per-base qualities were not stored, and no clone one base away is much larger.

On the study overall, not on this receptor specifically: Clinical and demographic metadata were provided uncurated, with the amount varying by source and participant.

Sequencing was performed on peripheral blood. This clonotype originated in a man over 45 with COVID-19, enrolled during active disease. The V and J genes are TRBV15 and TRBJ2-1, with 12 bases aligning to TRBD1. The bases are TGTGCCACCAGCAGAGATGGGACAGGGGGCGGGGAGCAGTTCTTC. The translation is CATSRDGTGGGEQFF.